A selection of T cell receptor beta chains follows, all from one sample in a study of blood T cell repertoires in COVID-19. Clones were read by immunoSEQ multiplex PCR, and TCRdb kept only the in-frame ones, dropping some. Among some 460,000 clones listed, about 85% were seen once. The sequenced material came from PBMCs or T cells enriched from blood (not recorded which). The receptors come from a woman under 30 with acute COVID-19. CDR3s include the opening cysteine and the closing phenylalanine or tryptophan. The order of the fields is D gene, J gene, V gene, clone size, CDR3 DNA, CDR3 protein. A D gene is named only where the DNA matches it firmly. Clone size appears in some rows only: once, few, many, or a class for an expanded clone.

>NA|TRBJ1-1|TRBV5-5|NA
TGTGCCAGCAGCTTTATGACAGGCAACACTGAAGCTTTCTTT
CASSFMTGNTEAFF
>TRBD1|TRBJ1-5|TRBV20-1|NA
TGCAGTGCTAGTGATGGGACAGCAAAGAATCAGCCCCAGCATTTT
CSASDGTAKNQPQHF
>NA|TRBJ2-5|TRBV7-9|NA
TGTGCCAGCAGCCCGACTAGAGAAAGACAAGAGACCCAGTACTTC
CASSPTRERQETQYF
>TRBD2|TRBJ2-2|TRBV2|NA
TGTGCCATTAGGACTAGCGGGGGGTCCGGGGAGCTGTTTTTT
CAIRTSGGSGELFF
>NA|TRBJ2-7|TRBV6-5|NA
TGTGCCAGCAGTTACTCGACAGGACAGACGATCTACGAGCAGTACTTC
CASSYSTGQTIYEQYF
>NA|TRBJ2-3|TRBV4-3|NA
TGCGCCAGCAGCAGAGACTTAGAGCCGGCGCAGTATTTT
CASSRDLEPAQYF
>NA|TRBJ2-7|TRBV28|NA
TGTGCCAGCAGTTTATACCGGGACTCCCCCCGGGAGCAGTACTTC
CASSLYRDSPREQYF
>TRBD2|TRBJ2-7|TRBV5-4|NA
TGTGCCAGCAGCTTACGGCTAGCGGGGGGTCCCTACGAGCAGTACTTC
CASSLRLAGGPYEQYF
>TRBD1|TRBJ1-5|TRBV2|NA
TGTGCCAGCAGTGGGACAGGTCGCGAGCAGCCCCAGCATTTT
CASSGTGREQPQHF
>NA|TRBJ2-7|TRBV19|NA
TGTGCCAGTAGTATAAAAGAAAAGGGGCTTAACTACGAGCAGTACTTC
CASSIKEKGLNYEQYF
>NA|TRBJ2-1|TRBV27|NA
TGTGCCAGCGCGCTAGGATTTTACAATGAGCAGTTCTTC
CASALGFYNEQFF
>TRBD1|TRBJ1-1|TRBV25-1|few
TGTGCCAGCAGTCGGGACAGAAAGGACACTGAAGCTTTCTTT
CASSRDRKDTEAFF
>TRBD1|TRBJ1-3|TRBV18|few
TGTGCCAGCTCACGGGGACAGGCTGGAAACACCATATATTTT
CASSRGQAGNTIYF
>NA|TRBJ1-1|TRBV3-1/TRBV3-2|once
TGTGCCATCGGACAAAGGGGCGCTGAAGCTTTCTTT
CAIGQRGAEAFF
>NA|TRBJ1-1|TRBV19|NA
TGTGCCAGTATTCTTTGGACTCAAGCTTTCTTT
CASILWTQAFF
>TRBD2|TRBJ2-1|TRBV4-3|NA
TGCGCCAGCAGCCAAAAACTAGCGGCTGAGCAGTTCTTC
CASSQKLAAEQFF
>TRBD1|TRBJ2-7|TRBV18|NA
TGTGCCAGCTCACCACCGCAGGGGGCCTACGAGCAGTACTTC
CASSPPQGAYEQYF
>TRBD1|TRBJ2-7|TRBV7-6|NA
TGTGCCAGCAGCTTAGAGCAGGGGGCGTGGTACGAGCAGTACTTC
CASSLEQGAWYEQYF
>NA|TRBJ1-5|TRBV28|NA
TGTGCCAGCAGTTTGGCAGGGGATAATCAGCCCCAGCATTTT
CASSLAGDNQPQHF
>NA|TRBJ2-3|TRBV15|NA
TGTGCCACCAGCAGAGATGGAGGGAGAATCACAGATACGCAGTATTTT
CATSRDGGRITDTQYF
>NA|TRBJ1-1|TRBV5-8|once
TGTGCCAGCAGCCTACCGGGGGGTTACACTGAAGCTTTCTTT
CASSLPGGYTEAFF
>TRBD1|TRBJ1-2|TRBV2|once
TGTGCCAGCAGTGGGGACAGGGGGCATCATGGCTACACCTTC
CASSGDRGHHGYTF
>TRBD1|TRBJ1-6|TRBV12-5|NA
TGTGCTAGTGGTTTGGTACAGGGGGGGGAGCTGGGTTCACCCCTCCACTTT
CASGLVQGGELGSPLHF
>TRBD2|TRBJ2-1|TRBV7-3|NA
TGTGCCAGCAGTCTCACTAGCGGGGGGTACAATGAGCAGTTCTTC
CASSLTSGGYNEQFF
>TRBD1|TRBJ2-7|TRBV19|NA
TGTGCCAGTAAGTGGGACAGGGACTCCTACGAGCAGTACTTC
CASKWDRDSYEQYF
>NA|TRBJ2-7|TRBV5-6|few
TGTGCCAGCAGCTTGTCAATTTTCTATAGAGCCGCCCCTTACGAGCAGTACTTC
CASSLSIFYRAAPYEQYF
>NA|TRBJ2-7|TRBV27|NA
TGTGCCAGCCGACTCTCGAGCTCCTACGAGCAGTACTTC
CASRLSSSYEQYF
>TRBD1|TRBJ1-2|TRBV5-6|NA
TGTGCCAGCAGCTTCGGACAGGGGCTAGGTGGCTACACCTTC
CASSFGQGLGGYTF
>NA|TRBJ2-7|TRBV12-3/TRBV12-4|NA
TGTGCCAGCAAATCGACTAGTACGTTTGAGCAGTACTTC
CASKSTSTFEQYF
>NA|TRBJ2-7|TRBV10-1|NA
TGCGCCAGCAGTGAGTCACTTGAGACAGCCGATCCTTACGAGCAGTACTTC
CASSESLETADPYEQYF
>TRBD2|TRBJ2-3|TRBV7-2|once
TGTGCCAGCACCCCCGGCCGCGGGGGGAACACAGATACGCAGTATTTT
CASTPGRGGNTDTQYF
>NA|TRBJ2-3|TRBV5-4|NA
TGTGCCAGCAGCCGGGGTCCTGACACAGATACGCAGTATTTT
CASSRGPDTDTQYF
>NA|TRBJ1-1|TRBV5-6|NA
TGTGCCAGCAGCATTACAGTGAACACTGAAGCTTTCTTT
CASSITVNTEAFF
>TRBD1|TRBJ2-2|TRBV11-2|NA
TGTGCCAGCAGCTTAGGGGGACAGAAGAACACCGGGGAGCTGTTTTTT
CASSLGGQKNTGELFF
>TRBD2|TRBJ2-1|TRBV18|NA
TGTGCCAGCTCACCCCCTCGGGGGGGACTAGCGGGATTCAATGAGCAGTTCTTC
CASSPPRGGLAGFNEQFF
>TRBD2|TRBJ2-2|TRBV7-3|few
TGTGCCAGCAGCCCAACTAGCGACACCGGGGAGCTGTTTTTT
CASSPTSDTGELFF
>TRBD1|TRBJ2-1|TRBV6-5|NA
TGTGCCAGCAGAAGCACCGGGACAGGGTTCAATGAGCAGTTCTTC
CASRSTGTGFNEQFF
>NA|TRBJ1-1|TRBV7-9|NA
TGTGCCAGCAGCTTAACGCGAGGCACACTAGTCACTGAAGCTTTCTTT
CASSLTRGTLVTEAFF
>NA|TRBJ1-5|TRBV2|NA
TGTGCCAGCAGTGGTCAGGGACTTCGCAATCAGCCCCAGCATTTT
CASSGQGLRNQPQHF
>TRBD2|TRBJ2-4|TRBV15|NA
TGTGCCACCAGCAGAGACGGGGGGACGTCGGCCAAAAACATTCAGTACTTC
CATSRDGGTSAKNIQYF
>NA|TRBJ1-2|TRBV11-2|NA
TGTGCCAGCAGCTTAGGGGTCGGAGCCTATGGCTACACCTTC
CASSLGVGAYGYTF
>NA|TRBJ1-3|TRBV19|NA
TGTGCCAGTAGTATAAGCGGGAACTCTGGAAACACCATATATTTT
CASSISGNSGNTIYF
>NA|TRBJ1-5|TRBV3-1/TRBV3-2|NA
TGTGCCAGCAGCCAACAGACAGTCCGCCAGCCCCAGCATTTT
CASSQQTVRQPQHF
>NA|TRBJ1-3|TRBV5-1|once
TGCGCCAGCAGCCCAGGAATCTCTGGAAACACCATATATTTT
CASSPGISGNTIYF
>NA|TRBJ2-2|TRBV5-4|few
TGTGCCAGCAGCTTGGCCGTCGGGGTCACCGGGGAGCTGTTTTTT
CASSLAVGVTGELFF
>NA|TRBJ2-1|TRBV29-1|NA
TGCAGCGCACATTTCTACAATGAGCAGTTCTTC
CSAHFYNEQFF
>TRBD2|TRBJ2-1|TRBV6-2/TRBV6-3|NA
TGTGCCAGCAGTTGGAGGTTAGCGGGACGCTACAATGAGCAGTTCTTC
CASSWRLAGRYNEQFF
>NA|TRBJ2-5|TRBV6-2/TRBV6-3|NA
TGTGCCAGCAGTTACTCTTTAGTCCAAGAGACCCAGTACTTC
CASSYSLVQETQYF